This TCR beta chain was profiled in a study of cytomegalovirus exposure and HLA in healthy donors. Study summary: Earlier work reported about 110 million unique TCR beta sequences from about 170 million T cells.

As to this clone: The same CDR3 is also encoded by other DNA sequences in this sample.

CDR3 size: 14 residues. The germline V gene encodes CDR1 SGHVS and CDR2 FNYEAQ. The V end lost 1 base, the J end lost 4 bases, and 10 bases lay between the germline ends. Use of 60 Vbeta and 13 Jbeta primers characterized the PCR. Measured with immunoSEQ multiplex PCR; TCRdb has only the in-frame clones, and not every one. The sample records roughly 160,000 clones, around 80% being singletons. Sequencing was carried out using PBMCs. The V gene is TRBV7-6, the J gene TRBJ1-1, with a tentative D call TRBD1 (5 bases). The clonotype was recovered from a female donor in good health and CMV-seronegative. For the CDR3, the DNA is TGTGCCAGCAGCTTAGGTGGGAGGGGCACTGAAGCTTTCTTT. Its translation: CASSLGGRGTEAFF.